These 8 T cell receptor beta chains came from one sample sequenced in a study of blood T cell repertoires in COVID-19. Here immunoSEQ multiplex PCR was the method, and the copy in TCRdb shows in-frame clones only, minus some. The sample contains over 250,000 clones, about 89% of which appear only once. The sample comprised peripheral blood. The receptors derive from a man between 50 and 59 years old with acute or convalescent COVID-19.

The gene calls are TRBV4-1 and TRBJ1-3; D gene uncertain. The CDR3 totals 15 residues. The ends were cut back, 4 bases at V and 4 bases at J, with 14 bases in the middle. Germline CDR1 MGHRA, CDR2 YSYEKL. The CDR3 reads CASSPEGRLGNTIYF. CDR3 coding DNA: TGCGCCAGCAGCCCAGAGGGCAGGCTCGGAAACACCATATATTTT.

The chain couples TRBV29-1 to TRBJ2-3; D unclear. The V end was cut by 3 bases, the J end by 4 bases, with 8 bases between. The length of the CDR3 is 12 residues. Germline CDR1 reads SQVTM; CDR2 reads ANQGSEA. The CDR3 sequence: CSVDSESDTQYF. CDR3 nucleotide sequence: TGCAGCGTTGATAGTGAGTCAGATACGCAGTATTTT.

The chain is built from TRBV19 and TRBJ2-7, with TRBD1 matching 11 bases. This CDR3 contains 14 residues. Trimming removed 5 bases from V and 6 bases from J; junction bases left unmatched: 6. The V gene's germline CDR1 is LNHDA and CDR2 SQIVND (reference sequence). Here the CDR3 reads CASSYGQGALEQYF. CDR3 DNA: TGTGCCAGTAGTTATGGACAGGGGGCCCTCGAGCAGTACTTC.

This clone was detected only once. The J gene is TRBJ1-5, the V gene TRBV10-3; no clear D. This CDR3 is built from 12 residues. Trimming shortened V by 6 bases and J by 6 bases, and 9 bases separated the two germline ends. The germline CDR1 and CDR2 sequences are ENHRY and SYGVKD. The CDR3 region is CAIRGDGQPQHF. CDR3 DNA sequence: TGTGCCATCAGGGGAGATGGTCAGCCCCAGCATTTT.

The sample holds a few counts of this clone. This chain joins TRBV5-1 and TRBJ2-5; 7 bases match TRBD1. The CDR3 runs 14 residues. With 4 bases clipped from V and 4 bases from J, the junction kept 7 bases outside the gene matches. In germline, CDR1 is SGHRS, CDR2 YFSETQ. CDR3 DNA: TGCGCCAGCAGCCCAGGGGGTAGTGGAGAGACCCAGTACTTC. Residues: CASSPGGSGETQYF.

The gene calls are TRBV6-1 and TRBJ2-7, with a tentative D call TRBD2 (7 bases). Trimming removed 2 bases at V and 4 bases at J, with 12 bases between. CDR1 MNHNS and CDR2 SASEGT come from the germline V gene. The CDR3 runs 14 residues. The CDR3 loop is CASSEPGGVYEQYF. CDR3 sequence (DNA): TGTGCCAGCAGTGAACCGGGGGGCGTTTACGAGCAGTACTTC.

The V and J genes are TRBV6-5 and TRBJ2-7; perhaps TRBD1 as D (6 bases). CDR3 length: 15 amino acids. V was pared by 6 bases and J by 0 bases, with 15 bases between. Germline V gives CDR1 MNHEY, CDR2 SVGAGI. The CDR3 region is CASSLISDSSYEQYF. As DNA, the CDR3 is TGTGCCAGCAGCTTGATCTCGGACAGCTCCTACGAGCAGTACTTC.

The DNA of the CDR3 is TGTGCCAGCAGCCCGACTAGCCTGGGCACAGATACGCAGTATTTT. Its protein is CASSPTSLGTDTQYF. J is TRBJ2-3 and V is TRBV11-2, with TRBD2 matching 7 bases. CDR1 SGHAT and CDR2 FQNNGV come from the germline V gene. With 5 bases clipped from V and 1 base from J, the junction kept 6 bases outside the gene matches. This CDR3 region has 15 residues.